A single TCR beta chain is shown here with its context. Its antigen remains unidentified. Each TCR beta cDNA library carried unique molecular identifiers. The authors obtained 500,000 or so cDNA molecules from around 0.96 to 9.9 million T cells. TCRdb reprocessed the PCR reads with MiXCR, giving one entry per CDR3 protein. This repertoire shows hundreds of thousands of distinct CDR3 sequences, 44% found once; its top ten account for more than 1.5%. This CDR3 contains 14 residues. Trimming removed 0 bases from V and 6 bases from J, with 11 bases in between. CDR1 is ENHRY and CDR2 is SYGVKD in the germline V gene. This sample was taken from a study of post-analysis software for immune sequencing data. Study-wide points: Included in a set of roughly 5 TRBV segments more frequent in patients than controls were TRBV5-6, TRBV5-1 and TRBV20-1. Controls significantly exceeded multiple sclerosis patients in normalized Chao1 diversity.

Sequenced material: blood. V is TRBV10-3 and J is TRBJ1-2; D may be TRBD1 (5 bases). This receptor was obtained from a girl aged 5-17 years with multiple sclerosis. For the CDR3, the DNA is TGTGCCATCAGTGAGTCAGACTGGGGACATGGCTACACCTTC. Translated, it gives CAISESDWGHGYTF.